One and the same sample provided the 19 T cell receptor beta chains below, sequenced in a study of T-cell memory formation after mild COVID-19. TCRdb re-analysed the 5' RACE reads in MiXCR, keeping a single row per CDR3 protein. The profile shows some 450,000 distinct CDR3 sequences, about 19% of them singletons. Source material: PBMCs or a T cell subset sorted from them (not recorded which). These receptors were collected from an adult woman who had mild COVID-19 (a few samples of this study predate the infection). Cell type and time point are not known.

This clonotype was detected only a few times. The CDR3 here is CASSQAPTANTEAFF. For the CDR3, the DNA is TGCGCCAGCAGCCAAGCCCCGACAGCGAACACTGAAGCTTTCTTT. The V gene is TRBV4-3, the J gene TRBJ1-1, with TRBD1 as a possible D gene (5 bases). The V end lost 1 base, the J end lost 1 base, and 10 bases lay between the germline ends. CDR1 and CDR2 (germline): LGHNA, YSLEER. The CDR3 contains 15 residues.

The V gene is TRBV7-2, the J gene TRBJ1-1; weak D call: TRBD1 (6 bases). The CDR3 totals 15 residues. In germline, CDR1 is SGHTA, CDR2 FQGNSA. The V gene lost 5 bases and the J gene lost 3 bases, with 16 bases spanning the gap. The CDR3 protein is CASSLLQGADTEAFF. In nucleotides, the CDR3 is TGTGCCAGCAGCCTCCTACAGGGTGCGGACACTGAAGCTTTCTTT. Complete variable domain (other parts from reference TRBV7-2 and TRBJ1-1): GAGVSQSPSNKVTEKGKDVELRCDPISGHTALYWYRQSLGQGLEFLIYFQGNSAPDKSGLPSDRFSAERTGGSVSTLTIQRTQQEDSAVYLCASSLLQGADTEAFFGQGTRLTVV.

The chain recombines TRBV15 with TRBJ2-5; 11 bases line up with TRBD2. The CDR3 spans 16 residues. Germline trimming cut 0 bases from V and 5 bases from J; bases unmatched to any gene: 5. Germline CDR1 and CDR2: LNHNV and YYDKDF (reference sequence). Here the CDR3 reads CATSRDLAGGLETQYF. The CDR3 DNA reads as TGTGCCACCAGCAGAGATCTAGCGGGGGGCCTGGAGACCCAGTACTTC.

In this sample, this clonotype turned up a few times. The chain links TRBV5-1 to TRBJ1-6, with D tentatively TRBD1 (6 bases). V lost 0 bases and J lost 7, with 11 bases in between. The CDR3 length is 15 residues. The V gene's germline CDR1 is SGHRS and CDR2 YFSETQ. CDR3 nucleotide sequence: TGCGCCAGCAGCTTGGTTTCAGGGGACAATTCACCCCTCCACTTT. Protein: CASSLVSGDNSPLHF.

The gene calls are TRBV18 and TRBJ1-4, with TRBD1 matching 9 bases. Trimming removed 4 bases from V and 5 bases from J; junction bases left unmatched: 8. Germline loops: CDR1 KGHSH, CDR2 LQKENI. The CDR3 has 16 amino acids. CDR3 in amino acids: CASSQWVGQGNEKLFF. The CDR3 DNA follows: TGTGCCAGCTCACAATGGGTTGGACAGGGGAATGAAAAACTGTTTTTT. The whole variable domain, remainder taken from reference TRBV18 and TRBJ1-4, is NAGVMQNPRHLVRRRGQEARLRCSPMKGHSHVYWYRQLPEEGLKFMVYLQKENIIDESGMPKERFSAEFPKEGPSILRIQQVVRGDSAAYFCASSQWVGQGNEKLFFGSGTQLSVL.

The chain combines TRBV4-3 with TRBJ1-2, with 10 bases fitting TRBD1. The CDR3 totals 15 residues. V trimming: 4 bases; J trimming: 8 bases; junction bases outside the gene matches: 10. CDR1 and CDR2 from the germline V gene are LGHNA and YSLEER. In DNA, the CDR3 is TGCGCCAGCAGCCGCGACAGGGGGCTTGTCGGGGGCTACACCTTC. Encoded protein: CASSRDRGLVGGYTF.

The V and J genes are TRBV5-1 and TRBJ2-7, with D tentatively TRBD2 (7 bases). The CDR3 covers 14 residues. The germline V and J ends were trimmed by 4 bases and 2 bases, with 13 bases remaining between them. Germline V gene data show CDR1 as SGHRS and CDR2 as YFSETQ. CDR3 loop: CASSPGGATYEQYF. In DNA form, the CDR3 reads TGCGCCAGCAGCCCTGGGGGGGCAACCTACGAGCAGTACTTC.

In this sample, this clonotype turned up a few times. The rearrangement uses TRBV9 and TRBJ2-5, with D unclear. Germline-derived CDR1 and CDR2 are SGDLS and YYNGEE. V was pared by 0 bases and J by 1 base, with 7 bases between. The length of the CDR3 is 14 residues. CDR3 loop: CASSVAVGQETQYF. The CDR3 bases are TGTGCCAGCAGCGTAGCAGTGGGCCAAGAGACCCAGTACTTC.

The chain links TRBV5-8 to TRBJ1-2; D unresolved. V was shortened by 1 base and J by 2 bases, with 9 bases between the two germline ends. The length of the CDR3 is 14 residues. Looked up from germline, CDR1 is SGHTS and CDR2 is YDEGEE. CDR3 nucleotide sequence: TGTGCCAGCAGCTTGCGTGCCAGGAACTATGGCTACACCTTC. Protein: CASSLRARNYGYTF.

The table lists this clonotype with many counts. The V call is TRBV5-1, the J call TRBJ2-5; 8 bases are shared with TRBD2. The CDR3 contains 16 residues. Per the germline V gene, CDR1 is SGHRS and CDR2 is YFSETQ. The J segment lost 5 bases and the V segment lost 0 bases, leaving 9 bases of the junction unmatched. In DNA form, the CDR3 reads TGCGCCAGCAGCTTGGGGGCTAGCGGGCCCTTGGAGACCCAGTACTTC. This codes for CASSLGASGPLETQYF. Complete variable domain (other parts from reference TRBV5-1 and TRBJ2-5): KAGVTQTPRYLIKTRGQQVTLSCSPISGHRSVSWYQQTPGQGLQFLFEYFSETQRNKGNFPGRFSGRQFSNSRSEMNVSTLELGDSALYLCASSLGASGPLETQYFGPGTRLLVL.

This chain joins TRBV19 and TRBJ1-6; D not certain. The V gene lost 3 bases and the J gene lost 7 bases, with 7 bases spanning the gap. This CDR3 is built from 13 residues. CDR1 and CDR2 (germline): LNHDA, SQIVND (reference sequence). Here the CDR3 DNA reads TGTGCCAGTAGTATCCTTGAAAATTCACCCCTCCACTTT. Its translation: CASSILENSPLHF.

This sequence joins TRBV6-2 or TRBV6-3 and TRBJ2-6; tentative D call: TRBD2 (6 bases). The CDR3 is 14 residues long. V was shortened by 8 bases and J by 4 bases, with 12 bases between the two germline ends. Germline V gene sequence: CDR1 MNHEY, CDR2 SVGEGT. The DNA for the CDR3 is TGTGCCAGCGGCAATGCGGGAGGGGCCAACGTCCTGACTTTC. Its protein product is CASGNAGGANVLTF.

On this clonotype itself: Here the CDR3 omits its conserved ending phenylalanine or tryptophan, so a read error is the likely source. V is TRBV29-1 and J is TRBJ2-5; perhaps TRBD1 as D (6 bases). Germline V CDR1 and CDR2: SQVTM, ANQGSEA. The V end was cut by 5 bases, the J end by 0 bases, with 13 bases between. This CDR3 has 14 residues. CDR3 sequence: CSVILPGDQETQYL. The CDR3 DNA reads TGCAGCGTTATCCTCCCAGGGGACCAAGAGACCCAGTACCTC.

Only a few counts were recorded for this clonotype. This chain links TRBV20-1 with TRBJ1-4; 11 bases fit TRBD1. The CDR3 is 13 residues long. From germline, CDR1 is DFQATT and CDR2 SNEGSKA (reference sequence). The J segment lost 7 bases and the V segment lost 6 bases, leaving 4 bases of the junction unmatched. CDR3 protein: CSATGTGGEKLFF. CDR3 bases: TGCAGTGCCACCGGGACAGGGGGTGAAAAACTGTTTTTT.

This clonotype was counted at least ten times. The chain employs TRBV9 and TRBJ2-1; 9 nucleotides agree with TRBD1. Germline CDR1 is SGDLS and CDR2 is YYNGEE. The CDR3 sequence is 16 residues long. Unmatched junction bases numbered 12, after V lost 3 bases and J lost 8 bases. The CDR3 region has the DNA TGTGCCAGCAGCGCCCGGACAGGGGACAGCTGGGATGAGCAGTTCTTC. Amino acid sequence: CASSARTGDSWDEQFF.

This clonotype showed up just a few times. The chain joins TRBV2 to TRBJ2-5; 11 positions match TRBD2. The CDR3 has 15 residues. V trimming: 7 bases; J trimming: 4 bases; junction bases outside the gene matches: 8. The germline gives CDR1 SNHLY, CDR2 FYNNEI. DNA for the CDR3: TGTGCCAGCATTATGGCTAGCGGGAGGCGAGAGACCCAGTACTTC. Protein sequence: CASIMASGRRETQYF.

V usage is TRBV5-1 and J usage is TRBJ2-3, with 7 positions matching TRBD2. This CDR3 comprises 14 residues. Trimming at V came to 6 bases and at J to 4 bases, leaving 8 bases not matched to a gene. CDR1 SGHRS and CDR2 YFSETQ come from the germline V gene. For the CDR3, the DNA is TGCGCCAGCACCAGGGCGGGGGTCGCAGATACGCAGTATTTT. As protein: CASTRAGVADTQYF.

The chain recombines TRBV9 with TRBJ1-6; possibly TRBD1 for D (5 bases). Germline-derived CDR1 and CDR2 are SGDLS and YYNGEE. V was pared by 5 bases and J by 4 bases, with 16 bases between. The CDR3 is 16 residues long. The CDR3: CASSSGGGSYNSPLHF. The CDR3 DNA reads TGTGCCAGCAGTTCGGGGGGGGGATCTTATAATTCACCCCTCCACTTT.

This clonotype was seen only a few times. V gene TRBV21-1 combines with J gene TRBJ2-3; the table names TRBD2, a call not compared with the DNA. TRBV21-1 is listed as a pseudogene. This CDR3 region has 15 residues. The CDR3 sequence: CASSKALIGPDTQYF. CDR3 bases: TGTGCCAGCAGCAAAGCGCTGATAGGGCCGGATACGCAGTATTTT.